The clone carrying this T cell receptor (beta chain) was counted only a few times. Primed by a sample-barcoded 5' primer and a J-beta primer mix, a second PCR proceeded for about 6 to 11 cycles. MiXCR was run by TCRdb on the 5' RACE reads, yielding one entry per CDR3 protein. The sample lists about 780,000 distinct CDR3 sequences, around a quarter occurring once. The J segment lost 1 base and the V segment lost 3 bases, leaving 8 bases of the junction unmatched. This CDR3 has 19 amino acids. The germline V gene has CDR1 MDHEN and CDR2 SYDVKM. These data originate in a study of blood T cells in healthy people across ages. The sample also formed part of further work on T cells of mothers and their children.

This receptor was taken from a boy between 10 and 17 years old in good health. The chain has TRBV28 and TRBJ2-3; 15 positions agree with TRBD2. The sample consisted of blood. CDR3 region: CASSLPGLAGGHGTDTQYF. Written as DNA, the CDR3 is TGTGCCAGCAGTTTGCCGGGACTAGCGGGGGGACACGGCACAGATACGCAGTATTTT.